The 27 T cell receptor beta chains below come from one sample, sequenced in a study of T cells in Graves' hyperthyroidism and ophthalmopathy. Regions amplified from RNA transcripts were the TCR beta CDR3 regions. A first-round RT-PCR of the TCR CDR3 used the HTBI primer set. MiXCR, applied by TCRdb to the multiplex PCR reads, yields one record per CDR3 protein. The sample comprises about 700,000 distinct CDR3 sequences, around 13% of which are singletons, and 10% rests with the top ten. The specimen sequenced was blood. All receptors derive from a woman younger than 30 with Graves' hyperthyroidism.

This chain joins TRBV20-1 and TRBJ2-1, with TRBD2 matching 8 bases. Germline V lookup: CDR1 DFQATT, CDR2 SNEGSKA (reference sequence). V lost 3 bases and J lost 4; bases outside the gene matches: 2. The CDR3 is made up of 13 amino acids. As DNA, the CDR3 is TGCAGTGCTAGGCGCGGGAGGTACAATGAGCAGTTCTTC. Translating gives CSARRGRYNEQFF.

The chain links TRBV6-1 to TRBJ2-5; D not resolved. Germline V gene data show CDR1 as MNHNS and CDR2 as SASEGT. This CDR3 has 12 amino acids. The V end lost 6 bases, the J end lost 5 bases, and 10 bases lay between the germline ends. The CDR3 nucleotides read TGTGCCAGCAGCTCCAACCCCGAGACCCAGTACTTC. It is translated as CASSSNPETQYF.

The table lists this clonotype with many counts. The CDR3 loop reads CASQLAGEGYNEQFF. CDR3 in DNA: TGTGCCAGCCAACTAGCGGGAGAGGGGTACAATGAGCAGTTCTTC. This rearrangement joins TRBV11-1 to TRBJ2-1; 11 bases align to TRBD2. Germline CDR1 and CDR2: SGHAT and FQDESV (reference sequence). This CDR3 contains 15 residues. The J segment lost 4 bases and the V segment lost 8 bases, leaving 7 bases of the junction unmatched.

The table lists this clonotype with a few counts. The chain has TRBV28 and TRBJ1-2, with 7 bases matching TRBD1. Germline assignment: CDR1 MDHEN and CDR2 SYDVKM. V lost 6 bases, J lost 4 bases, and 8 bases stayed unmatched. This CDR3 region has 14 residues. The DNA of the CDR3 is TGTGCCAGCAGCCCGGGACAGAGGTTCTATGGCTACACCTTC. Residues: CASSPGQRFYGYTF.

This clonotype appeared many times. The V call is TRBV6-1, the J call TRBJ1-1, with D uncertain. Trimming shortened V by 7 bases and J by 8 bases, and 5 bases separated the two germline ends. Germline V lookup: CDR1 MNHNS, CDR2 SASEGT. The CDR3 runs to 9 residues. This chain's CDR3 is CASTTEAFF. The CDR3 DNA reads as TGTGCCAGCACCACGGAAGCTTTCTTT.

V and J are TRBV11-3 and TRBJ2-1; 13 bases are shared with TRBD2. V lost 4 bases and J lost 12; bases outside the gene matches: 6. CDR1 is SGHNT and CDR2 is YENEEA in the germline V gene. The CDR3 spans 14 residues. CDR3 sequence reads: CASSSGLAGDGQFF. The CDR3 DNA follows: TGTGCCAGCAGCTCAGGACTAGCGGGAGATGGGCAGTTCTTC.

This clonotype was observed at least ten times. The chain uses TRBV3-1 and TRBJ2-1; 14 bases map to TRBD2. Germline trimming cut 4 bases from V and 7 bases from J; bases unmatched to any gene: 15. Germline loops: CDR1 LGHDT, CDR2 YNNKEL (reference sequence). The CDR3 spans 19 residues. The CDR3 region is CASSPGWTSGRPGGNEQFF. CDR3 nucleotide sequence: TGTGCCAGCAGCCCAGGGTGGACTAGCGGGAGGCCAGGGGGGAATGAGCAGTTCTTC.

This clonotype has at least ten counts. The chain links TRBV4-3 to TRBJ2-3; D is ambiguous. CDR3 length: 13 amino acids. Germline V gene lookup returns CDR1 LGHNA and CDR2 YSLEER. The ends were cut back, 2 bases at V and 4 bases at J, with 7 bases in the middle. CDR3 loop: CASSQLVADTQYF. The CDR3 nucleotides read TGCGCCAGCAGCCAACTTGTCGCAGATACGCAGTATTTT.

This rearrangement joins TRBV29-1 to TRBJ2-7, with no clear D. CDR1 SQVTM and CDR2 ANQGSEA come from the germline V gene. V dropped 6 bases and J dropped 2 bases, with 20 bases sitting between them. This CDR3 comprises 15 residues. Written as DNA, the CDR3 is TGCAGCGTCAAGACGGAGTTGGGCCAAACCTACGAGCAGTACTTC. This sequence encodes CSVKTELGQTYEQYF.

This clonotype was found a few times. A much larger clonotype is one base distant, so this may be a read error. J is TRBJ2-7 and V is TRBV20-1, with D uncertain. Germline values: CDR1 DFQATT, CDR2 SNEGSKA (reference sequence). This CDR3 spans 13 amino acids. CDR3 in amino acids: CSAGDPNSYEQYF. The CDR3 coding sequence is TGCAGTGCTGGAGATCCGAATTCGTACGAGCAGTACTTC.

This clonotype came up many times. The rearrangement uses TRBV7-2 and TRBJ2-7; no clear D gene. The CDR3 runs 15 residues. Per the germline V gene, CDR1 is SGHTA and CDR2 is FQGNSA. V lost 1 base, J lost 0 bases, and 10 bases lay in between. The CDR3 DNA sequence: TGTGCCAGCAGCTTAGGGGCCAGCGCCTCCTACGAGCAGTACTTC. Translating it yields CASSLGASASYEQYF.

The table lists this clonotype with many counts. This chain links TRBV6-1 with TRBJ2-3; TRBD1 matches 9 bases. The CDR3 covers 15 residues. Germline V gene data show CDR1 as MNHNS and CDR2 as SASEGT. V lost 6 bases, J lost 7 bases, and 11 bases stayed unmatched. The CDR3, as DNA: TGTGCCAGCAGAACCGGGACAGGGTGGTTAAATACGCAGTATTTT. Protein product: CASRTGTGWLNTQYF.

This CDR3 is CASSVWASYNEQFF. DNA for the CDR3: TGTGCCAGCAGTGTTTGGGCCTCCTACAATGAGCAGTTCTTC. The chain is built from TRBV6-4 and TRBJ2-1, with D hard to call. The V end lost 4 bases, the J end lost 0 bases, and 7 bases lay between the germline ends. The germline V gene encodes CDR1 MRHNA and CDR2 SNTAGT. This CDR3 has 14 amino acids.

This clonotype was recorded many times. The chain recombines TRBV28 with TRBJ1-4, with 10 bases lining up with TRBD1. Losses at the gene ends were 1 base for V and 5 bases for J; bases not matched to a gene: 1. Germline V gene lookup returns CDR1 MDHEN and CDR2 SYDVKM. The CDR3 has 15 amino acids. DNA of the CDR3: TGTGCCAGCAGTTTATCGGGACAGGGGAATGAAAAACTGTTTTTT. Translation gives CASSLSGQGNEKLFF.

Many counts were recorded for this clonotype. The rearrangement links TRBV28 to TRBJ2-5; 8 positions match TRBD2. V shed 3 bases and J 5 bases; nucleotides not matched to a gene: 11. The CDR3 runs 16 residues. Germline assignment: CDR1 MDHEN and CDR2 SYDVKM. The CDR3 sequence: CASSFSPAGVYETQYF. The CDR3 bases are TGTGCCAGCAGTTTTTCGCCAGCGGGAGTTTATGAGACCCAGTACTTC.

This clonotype was detected ten times or more. This chain uses TRBV20-1 with TRBJ2-7, with 8 bases identical to TRBD2. CDR1 DFQATT and CDR2 SNEGSKA come from the germline V gene (reference sequence). The CDR3 is 15 amino acids. V shed 5 bases, J shed 3 bases, and the junction held 12 bases outside the gene matches. The CDR3 here is CSARRVGTSSYEQYF. CDR3 sequence (DNA): TGCAGTGCTCGAAGAGTTGGGACTAGTAGCTACGAGCAGTACTTC.

Notes on this clonotype: A much larger clone is a single base away; this may be a read error. This sequence joins TRBV7-9 and TRBJ2-1; D is possibly TRBD2 (6 bases). Trimming removed 8 bases at V and 0 bases at J, with 23 bases between. The CDR3 contains 18 residues. Germline V gives CDR1 SEHNR, CDR2 FQNEAQ (reference sequence). CDR3 loop: CASGQGMFIGSSYNEQFF. The CDR3 region has the DNA TGTGCCAGCGGCCAAGGGATGTTTATCGGGAGCTCCTACAATGAGCAGTTCTTC.

A word on this clonotype: A much larger clone lies one base from this, so it may be a read error. This chain connects TRBV29-1 to TRBJ2-1; maybe TRBD1 (6 bases). The ends were cut back, 3 bases at V and 0 bases at J, with 15 bases in the middle. The CDR3 runs 16 residues. CDR1 and CDR2 (germline): SQVTM, ANQGSEA. CDR3 in amino acids: CSVEGASHSSYNEQFF. The CDR3 coding sequence is TGCAGCGTTGAGGGGGCTAGCCATAGCTCCTACAATGAGCAGTTCTTC.

The V call is TRBV20-1, the J call TRBJ2-1; tentative D call: TRBD2 (5 bases). Looked up from germline, CDR1 is DFQATT and CDR2 is SNEGSKA (reference sequence). V lost 1 base and J lost 6, with 13 bases in between. The length of the CDR3 is 14 residues. The CDR3 coding sequence is TGCAGTGCTAGAGTTTCCAATCGGGGCAATGAGCAGTTCTTC. Protein product: CSARVSNRGNEQFF.

This clonotype was found a few times. The chain carries TRBV10-3 and TRBJ2-1, with 13 nucleotides matching TRBD2. The V and J ends lost 6 bases and 5 bases, in that order; junction bases with no gene match: 10. CDR3 length: 17 amino acids. Germline V CDR1 and CDR2: ENHRY, SYGVKD. The chain's CDR3 is CAIRYRPGLAGNNEQFF. CDR3 bases: TGTGCCATCAGATATAGGCCGGGACTAGCGGGGAACAATGAGCAGTTCTTC.

This clonotype was observed a few times. The chain carries TRBV2 and TRBJ1-4; D gene uncertain. The CDR3 has 12 amino acids. Deletions cut 4 bases from V and 8 bases from J, with 8 bases between. Germline V gene sequence: CDR1 SNHLY, CDR2 FYNNEI. The CDR3 sequence is CASSGNIEKLFF. CDR3 sequence (DNA): TGTGCCAGCAGTGGGAACATAGAAAAACTGTTTTTT.

This clonotype showed up many times. The V call is TRBV2, the J call TRBJ2-2, with D perhaps assigned TRBD1 or TRBD2 (5 bases each). Germline-derived CDR1 and CDR2 are SNHLY and FYNNEI. Trimming stripped 6 bases from V and 5 bases from J, with 22 bases between. The CDR3 sequence is 17 residues long. CDR3 sequence (DNA): TGTGCCAGCAGCCTGGGACGCTTGGATTTGTTAACCGGGGAGCTGTTTTTT. It codes for CASSLGRLDLLTGELFF.

V gene TRBV30 combines with J gene TRBJ2-1; 14 bases line up with TRBD2. Per germline, CDR1 GTSNPN and CDR2 SVGIG (reference sequence). V lost 1 base, J lost 8 bases, and 10 bases stayed unmatched. The CDR3 extends over 17 amino acids. The DNA for the CDR3 is TGTGCCTGGAGTGGGGGACTAGCGGGAGCACCGGGGGATGAGCAGTTCTTC. Protein sequence: CAWSGGLAGAPGDEQFF.

This clonotype appeared a few times. The J gene is TRBJ2-7, the V gene TRBV5-1; 10 bases are a match to TRBD2. Germline CDR1 is SGHRS and CDR2 is YFSETQ. CDR3 length: 16 residues. The V segment lost 2 bases and the J segment 3 bases; nucleotides outside the gene matches: 8. The CDR3 region has the DNA TGCGCCAGCAGCTTAGAAACGGGACTAGCGAACTACGAGCAGTACTTC. Translating it yields CASSLETGLANYEQYF.

CDR3 amino acids: CASSPYGGQPQHF. The CDR3 bases are TGTGCCAGCAGTCCTTACGGCGGTCAGCCCCAGCATTTT. This chain links TRBV27 with TRBJ1-5; D gene unclear. The V end was cut by 5 bases, the J end by 6 bases, with 11 bases between. CDR1 and CDR2 from the germline V gene are MNHEY and SMNVEV (reference sequence). This CDR3 contains 13 residues.

Ten or more counts support this clonotype. V gene TRBV2 combines with J gene TRBJ1-4; D is unresolved. The CDR3 has 15 amino acids. Between the trimmed V and J ends, which lost 4 bases and 5 bases, there was a span of 14 bases. Germline CDR1 reads SNHLY; CDR2 reads FYNNEI. The CDR3 reads CASSASGRLNEKLFF. CDR3 coding DNA: TGTGCCAGCAGTGCCTCCGGACGCTTAAATGAAAAACTGTTTTTT. The full variable domain, its missing parts supplied by reference TRBV2 and TRBJ1-4, is EPEVTQTPSHQVTQMGQEVILRCVPISNHLYFYWYRQILGQKVEFLVSFYNNEISEKSEIFDDQFSVERPDGSNFTLKIRSTKLEDSAMYFCASSASGRLNEKLFFGSGTQLSVL.

This chain links TRBV28 with TRBJ2-2, with 10 bases identical to TRBD1. The J segment lost 7 bases and the V segment lost 6 bases, leaving 8 bases of the junction unmatched. The CDR3 covers 15 residues. CDR1 MDHEN and CDR2 SYDVKM come from the germline V gene. The CDR3 coding sequence is TGTGCCAGCAGCCCGGGACAGGGGTTTATCGGGGAGCTGTTTTTT. This sequence encodes CASSPGQGFIGELFF.